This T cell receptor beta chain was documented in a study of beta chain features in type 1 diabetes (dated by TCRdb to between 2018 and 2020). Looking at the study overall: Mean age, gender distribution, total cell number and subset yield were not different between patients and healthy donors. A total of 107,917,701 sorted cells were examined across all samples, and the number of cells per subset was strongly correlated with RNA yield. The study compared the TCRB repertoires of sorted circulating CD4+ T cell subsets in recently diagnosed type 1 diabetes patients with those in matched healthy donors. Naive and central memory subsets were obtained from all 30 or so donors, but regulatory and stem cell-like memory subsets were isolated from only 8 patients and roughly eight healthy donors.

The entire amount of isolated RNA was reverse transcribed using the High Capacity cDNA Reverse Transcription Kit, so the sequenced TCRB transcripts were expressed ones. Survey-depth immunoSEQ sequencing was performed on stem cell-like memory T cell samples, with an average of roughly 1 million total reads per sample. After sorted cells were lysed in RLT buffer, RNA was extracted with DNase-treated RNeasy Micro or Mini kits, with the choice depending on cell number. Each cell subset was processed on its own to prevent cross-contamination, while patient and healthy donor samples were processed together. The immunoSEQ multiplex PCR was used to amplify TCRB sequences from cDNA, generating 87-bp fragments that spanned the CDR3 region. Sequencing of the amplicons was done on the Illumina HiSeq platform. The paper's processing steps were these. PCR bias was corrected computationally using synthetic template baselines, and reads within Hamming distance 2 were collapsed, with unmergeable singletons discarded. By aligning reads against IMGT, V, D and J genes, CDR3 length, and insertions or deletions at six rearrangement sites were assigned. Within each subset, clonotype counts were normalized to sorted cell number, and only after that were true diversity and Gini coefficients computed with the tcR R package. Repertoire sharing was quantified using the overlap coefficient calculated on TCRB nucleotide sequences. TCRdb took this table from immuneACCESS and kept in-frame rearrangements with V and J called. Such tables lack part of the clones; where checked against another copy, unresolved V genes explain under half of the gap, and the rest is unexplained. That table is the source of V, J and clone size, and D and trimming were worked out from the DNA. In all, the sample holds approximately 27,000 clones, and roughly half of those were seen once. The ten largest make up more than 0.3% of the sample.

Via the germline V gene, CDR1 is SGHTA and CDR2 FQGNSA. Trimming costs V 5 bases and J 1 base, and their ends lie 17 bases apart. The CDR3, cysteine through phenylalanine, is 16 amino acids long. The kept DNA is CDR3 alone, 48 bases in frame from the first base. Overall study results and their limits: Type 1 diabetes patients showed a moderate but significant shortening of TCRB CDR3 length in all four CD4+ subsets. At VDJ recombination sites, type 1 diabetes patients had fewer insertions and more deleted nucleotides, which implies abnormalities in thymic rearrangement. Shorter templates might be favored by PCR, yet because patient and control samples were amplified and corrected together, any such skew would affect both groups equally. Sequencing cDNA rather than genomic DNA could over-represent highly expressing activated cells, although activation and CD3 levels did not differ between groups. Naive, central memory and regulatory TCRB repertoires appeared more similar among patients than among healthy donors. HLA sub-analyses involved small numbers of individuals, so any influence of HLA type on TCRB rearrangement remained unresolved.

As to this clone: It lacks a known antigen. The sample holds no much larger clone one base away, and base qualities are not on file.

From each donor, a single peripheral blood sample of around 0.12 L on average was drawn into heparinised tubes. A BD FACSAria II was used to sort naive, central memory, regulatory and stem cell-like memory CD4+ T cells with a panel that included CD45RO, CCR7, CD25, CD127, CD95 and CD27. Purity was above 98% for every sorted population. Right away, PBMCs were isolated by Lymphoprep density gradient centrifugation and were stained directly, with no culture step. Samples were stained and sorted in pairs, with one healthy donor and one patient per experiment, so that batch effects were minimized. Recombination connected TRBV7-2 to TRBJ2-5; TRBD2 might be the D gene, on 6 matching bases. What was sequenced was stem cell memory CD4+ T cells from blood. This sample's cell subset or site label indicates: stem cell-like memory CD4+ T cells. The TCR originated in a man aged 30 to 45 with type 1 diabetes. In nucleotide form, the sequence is TGTGCCAGCAGCCCCTACGGAGGGGCGGTCCAAGAGACCCAGTACTTC. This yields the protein CASSPYGGAVQETQYF.